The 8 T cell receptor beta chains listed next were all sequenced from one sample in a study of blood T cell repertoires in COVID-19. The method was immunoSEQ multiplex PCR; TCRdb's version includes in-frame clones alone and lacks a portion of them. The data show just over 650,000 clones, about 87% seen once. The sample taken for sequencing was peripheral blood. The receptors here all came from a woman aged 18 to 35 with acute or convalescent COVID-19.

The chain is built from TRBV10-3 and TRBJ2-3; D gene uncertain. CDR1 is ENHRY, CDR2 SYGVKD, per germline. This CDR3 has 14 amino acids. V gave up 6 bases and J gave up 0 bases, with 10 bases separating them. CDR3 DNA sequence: TGTGCCATCAGCCACAGTTTTAGCACAGATACGCAGTATTTT. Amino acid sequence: CAISHSFSTDTQYF.

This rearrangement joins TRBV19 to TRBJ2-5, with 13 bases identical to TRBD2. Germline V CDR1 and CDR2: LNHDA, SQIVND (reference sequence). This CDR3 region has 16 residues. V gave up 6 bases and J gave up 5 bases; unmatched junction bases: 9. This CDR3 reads CASSTMGTSGVETQYF. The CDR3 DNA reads TGTGCCAGTAGCACAATGGGGACTAGCGGGGTTGAGACCCAGTACTTC.

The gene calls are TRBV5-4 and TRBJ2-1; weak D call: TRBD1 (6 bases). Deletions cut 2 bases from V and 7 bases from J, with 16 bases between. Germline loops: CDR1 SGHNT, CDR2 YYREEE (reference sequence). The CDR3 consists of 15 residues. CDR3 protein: CASSFGGGSPNEQFF. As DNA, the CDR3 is TGTGCCAGCAGCTTCGGTGGGGGCTCCCCTAATGAGCAGTTCTTC. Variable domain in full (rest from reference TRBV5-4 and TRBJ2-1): ETGVTQSPTHLIKTRGQQVTLRCSSQSGHNTVSWYQQALGQGPQFIFQYYREEENGRGNFPPRFSGLQFPNYSSELNVNALELDDSALYLCASSFGGGSPNEQFFGPGTRLTVL.

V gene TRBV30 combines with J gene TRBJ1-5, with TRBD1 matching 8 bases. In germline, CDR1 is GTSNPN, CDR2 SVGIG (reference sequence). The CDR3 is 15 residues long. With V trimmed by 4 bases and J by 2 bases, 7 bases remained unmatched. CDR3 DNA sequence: TGTGCCTGGACCCCTGAGGGACAGGGCAATCAGCCCCAGCATTTT. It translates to CAWTPEGQGNQPQHF.

The CDR3 bases are TGTGCCAGCTCACCAAGGCCGGGACACGGAGCCTTGGTCTATGGCTACACCTTC. As protein: CASSPRPGHGALVYGYTF. V gene TRBV18 combines with J gene TRBJ1-2, with D possibly TRBD1 on 6 matching bases. CDR1 and CDR2 from the germline V gene are KGHSH and LQKENI. V gave up 2 bases and J gave up 4 bases, with 23 bases separating them. The CDR3 extends over 18 amino acids.

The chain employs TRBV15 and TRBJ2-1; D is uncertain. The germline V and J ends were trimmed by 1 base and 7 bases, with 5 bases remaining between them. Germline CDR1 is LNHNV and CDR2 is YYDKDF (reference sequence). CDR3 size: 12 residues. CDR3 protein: CATSRVENEQFF. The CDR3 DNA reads TGTGCCACCAGCAGAGTAGAGAATGAGCAGTTCTTC. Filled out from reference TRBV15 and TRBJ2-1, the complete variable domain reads DAMVIQNPRYQVTQFGKPVTLSCSQTLNHNVMYWYQQKSSQAPKLLFHYYDKDFNNEADTPDNFQSRRPNTSFCFLDIRSPGLGDTAMYLCATSRVENEQFFGPGTRLTVL.

CDR3 amino acids: CASSPIWAHSGNTIYF. The DNA for the CDR3 is TGTGCCAGCAGCCCCATTTGGGCACACTCTGGAAACACCATATATTTT. The chain is built from TRBV5-6 and TRBJ1-3; no clear D gene. The V gene's germline CDR1 is SGHDT and CDR2 YYEEEE. The CDR3 has 16 amino acids. V lost 4 bases and J lost 0, with 14 bases in between.

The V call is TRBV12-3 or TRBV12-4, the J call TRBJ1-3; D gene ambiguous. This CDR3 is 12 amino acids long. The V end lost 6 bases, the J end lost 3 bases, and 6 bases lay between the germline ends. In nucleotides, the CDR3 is TGTGCCAGCAGGAGCCTTGGAAACACCATATATTTT. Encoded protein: CASRSLGNTIYF.